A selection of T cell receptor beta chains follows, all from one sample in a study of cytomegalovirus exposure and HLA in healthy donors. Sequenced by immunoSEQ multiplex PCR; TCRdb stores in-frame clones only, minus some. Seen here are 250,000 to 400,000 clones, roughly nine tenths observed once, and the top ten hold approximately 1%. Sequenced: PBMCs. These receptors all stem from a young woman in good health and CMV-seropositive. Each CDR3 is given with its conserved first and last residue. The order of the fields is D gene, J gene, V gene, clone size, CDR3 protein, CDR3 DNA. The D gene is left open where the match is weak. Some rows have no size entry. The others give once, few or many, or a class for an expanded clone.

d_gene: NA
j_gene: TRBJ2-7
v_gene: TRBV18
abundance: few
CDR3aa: CASSPVTGQSNEQYF
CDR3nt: TGTGCCAGCTCACCGGTTACCGGACAATCGAACGAGCAGTACTTC

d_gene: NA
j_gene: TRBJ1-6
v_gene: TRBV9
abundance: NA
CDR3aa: CASSVGGTPLHF
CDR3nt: TGTGCCAGCAGCGTAGGGGGGACACCCCTCCACTTT

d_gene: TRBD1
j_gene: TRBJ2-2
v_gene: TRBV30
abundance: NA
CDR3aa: CAWSPGWTGGLGNTGELFF
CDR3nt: TGTGCCTGGAGCCCCGGATGGACAGGGGGCTTGGGTAACACCGGGGAGCTGTTTTTT

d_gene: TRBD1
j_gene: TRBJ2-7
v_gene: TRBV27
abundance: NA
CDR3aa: CASRPGQAHEQYF
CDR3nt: TGTGCCAGCAGGCCGGGACAGGCACACGAGCAGTACTTC

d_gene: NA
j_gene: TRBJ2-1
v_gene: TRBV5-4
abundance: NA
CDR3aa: CASSPQIGRMNSGNEQFF
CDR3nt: TGTGCCAGCAGCCCCCAGATAGGCCGGATGAATAGCGGCAATGAGCAGTTCTTC

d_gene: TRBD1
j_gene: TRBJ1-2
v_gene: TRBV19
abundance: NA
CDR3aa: CASSNPGQGAGYTF
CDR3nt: TGTGCCAGTAGTAATCCGGGACAGGGGGCTGGGTACACCTTC

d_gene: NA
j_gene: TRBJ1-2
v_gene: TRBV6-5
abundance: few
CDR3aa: CASTARYVYTF
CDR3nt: TGTGCCAGCACCGCAAGATACGTCTACACCTTC

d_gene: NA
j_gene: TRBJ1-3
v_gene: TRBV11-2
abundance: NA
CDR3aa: CASSLVFALSGNTIYF
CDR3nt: TGTGCCAGCAGCTTAGTCTTTGCTCTCTCTGGAAACACCATATATTTT

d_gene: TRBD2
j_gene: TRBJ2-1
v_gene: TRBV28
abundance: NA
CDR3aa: CASAGLAGGFSLDEQFF
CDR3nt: TGTGCCAGCGCTGGACTAGCGGGAGGGTTTAGCTTAGATGAGCAGTTCTTC

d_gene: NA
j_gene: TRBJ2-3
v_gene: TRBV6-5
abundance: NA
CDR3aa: CASSLWGQRTDTQYF
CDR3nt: TGTGCCAGCAGTTTGTGGGGGCAGCGCACAGATACGCAGTATTTT

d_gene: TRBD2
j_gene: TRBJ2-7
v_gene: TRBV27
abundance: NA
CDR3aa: CASSLRRSQREGLYEQYF
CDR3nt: TGTGCCAGCAGTTTAAGGAGATCTCAGCGGGAGGGCCTCTACGAGCAGTACTTC

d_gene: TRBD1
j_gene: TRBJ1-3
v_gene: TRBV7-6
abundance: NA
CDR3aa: CATGTAGNTIYF
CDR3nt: TGTGCCACGGGGACAGCTGGAAACACCATATATTTT

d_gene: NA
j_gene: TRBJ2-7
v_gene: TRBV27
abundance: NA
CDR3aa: CASRDRYSYEQYF
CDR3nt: TGTGCCAGCAGGGACAGATACTCCTACGAGCAGTACTTC

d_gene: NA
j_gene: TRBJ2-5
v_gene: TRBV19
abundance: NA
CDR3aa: CASSIWDKETQYF
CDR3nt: TGTGCCAGTAGTATTTGGGATAAAGAGACCCAGTACTTC

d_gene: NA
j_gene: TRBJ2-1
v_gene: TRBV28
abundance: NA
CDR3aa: CASSFGIAVWDNEQFF
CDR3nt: TGTGCCAGCAGTTTTGGGATTGCGGTGTGGGACAATGAGCAGTTCTTC

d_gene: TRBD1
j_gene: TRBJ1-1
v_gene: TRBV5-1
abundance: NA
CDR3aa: CASWMTGQNTEAFF
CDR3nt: TGCGCCAGCTGGATGACAGGGCAAAACACTGAAGCTTTCTTT

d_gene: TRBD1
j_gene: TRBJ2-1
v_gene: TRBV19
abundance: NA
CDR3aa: CASTNLGTGGRNEQFF
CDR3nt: TGTGCCAGTACCAACCTGGGGACAGGGGGCCGCAATGAGCAGTTCTTC

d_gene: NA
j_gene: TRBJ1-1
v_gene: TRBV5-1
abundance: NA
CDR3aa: CASSRGGQNTEAFF
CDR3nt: TGCGCCAGCAGCCGAGGGGGACAGAACACTGAAGCTTTCTTT

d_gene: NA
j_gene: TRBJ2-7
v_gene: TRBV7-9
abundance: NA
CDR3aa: CASSFLGRAYEQYF
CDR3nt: TGTGCCAGCAGCTTTTTGGGCAGGGCCTACGAGCAGTACTTC

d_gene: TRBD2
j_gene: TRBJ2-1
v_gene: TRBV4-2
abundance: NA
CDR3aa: CASSQGGGASYNEQFF
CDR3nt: TGTGCCAGCAGCCAAGGCGGGGGGGCATCCTACAATGAGCAGTTCTTC

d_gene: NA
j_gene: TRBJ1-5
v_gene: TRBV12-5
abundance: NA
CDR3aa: CASGLFGRGNQPQHF
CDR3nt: TGTGCTAGTGGTTTGTTCGGTCGAGGGAATCAGCCCCAGCATTTT

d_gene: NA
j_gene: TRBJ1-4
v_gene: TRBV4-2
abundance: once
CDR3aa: CASSLGPATNEKLFF
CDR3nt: TGTGCCAGCAGCCTGGGACCTGCAACTAATGAAAAACTGTTTTTT

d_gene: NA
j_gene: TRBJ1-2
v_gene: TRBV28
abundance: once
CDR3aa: CASRRSGTLYGYTF
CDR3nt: TGTGCCAGCAGGCGGAGCGGGACGCTCTATGGCTACACCTTC

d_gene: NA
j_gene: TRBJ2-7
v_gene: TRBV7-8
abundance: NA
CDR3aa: CASRLGGEVEQYF
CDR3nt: TGTGCCAGCAGGCTAGGGGGGGAGGTCGAGCAGTACTTC

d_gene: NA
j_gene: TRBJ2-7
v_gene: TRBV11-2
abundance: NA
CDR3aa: CASSPTVGNPRVDYEQYF
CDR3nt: TGTGCCAGCAGCCCCACGGTGGGGAACCCCAGGGTAGACTACGAGCAGTACTTC

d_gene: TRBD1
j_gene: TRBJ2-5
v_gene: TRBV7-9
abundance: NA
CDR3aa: CASSFTGGQETQYF
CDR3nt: TGTGCCAGCAGCTTTACAGGGGGGCAAGAGACCCAGTACTTC